The 2 T cell receptor beta chains reported below all come from one sample, sequenced in a study of T-cell memory formation after mild COVID-19. TCRdb re-analysed the 5' RACE reads in MiXCR, keeping a single row per CDR3 protein. The sample includes a few hundred thousand distinct CDR3 sequences, about a fifth of them seen just once. Input material: PBMCs or a T cell subset sorted from them (not recorded which). These receptors were collected from an adult woman who had mild COVID-19 (a few samples of this study predate the infection). Cell type and time point are not known.

This clonotype was found many times. This rearrangement joins TRBV12-3 or TRBV12-4 to TRBJ1-2; D is possibly TRBD1 (6 bases). The CDR3 has 13 amino acids. V was trimmed by 7 bases and J by 5 bases, leaving 14 bases between them. The DNA of the CDR3 is TGTGCCAGCACCCCGCAAGGGGGGTATGGCTACACCTTC. This translates into CASTPQGGYGYTF.

The chain is built from TRBV12-3 or TRBV12-4 and TRBJ2-1; D is perhaps TRBD2 (6 bases). The CDR3 length is 20 residues. The germline V and J ends were trimmed by 5 bases and 2 bases, with 28 bases remaining between them. CDR3 coding DNA: TGTGCCAGCAGTCCATTCCAGCCCCTCCTCTCGGGAGCTGCCTACAATGAGCAGTTCTTC. Translation: CASSPFQPLLSGAAYNEQFF.